These 28 T cell receptor beta chains came from one sample sequenced in a study of blood T cell repertoires in COVID-19 (dated by TCRdb to about 2020). Preparation of the library involved the immunoSEQ multiplex PCR assay. The immuneACCESS repertoire file appears here via TCRdb, limited to in-frame rearrangements. These files lack a portion of the clones; in checked studies, under half of the deficit traces to unresolved V genes, and the cause of the others is not known. The sample has 200,000 to 250,000 clones on record, roughly 90% of them singletons. Around 2.2% of the sample is in the top ten clones. The sequenced sample was peripheral blood. These receptors were taken from a man aged 25 to 45 who had recovered from COVID-19.

This clone came up a few times. The V call is TRBV5-6, the J call TRBJ1-2; 8 nucleotides match TRBD1. V shed 2 bases, J shed 5 bases, and the junction held 11 bases outside the gene matches. From germline, CDR1 is SGHDT and CDR2 YYEEEE. The CDR3 sequence is 16 residues long. The CDR3 sequence: CASSFLGQGGGYGYTF. CDR3 in DNA: TGTGCCAGCAGCTTCCTAGGACAGGGAGGGGGTTATGGCTACACCTTC.

V gene TRBV24-1 combines with J gene TRBJ1-2; a weak D match, TRBD1 (6 bases). In germline, CDR1 is KGHDR, CDR2 SFDVKD. The CDR3 length is 13 residues. Trimming shortened V by 9 bases and J by 3 bases, and 13 bases separated the two germline ends. The CDR3 loop reads CATQSGVDYGYTF. DNA of the CDR3: TGTGCCACCCAGTCAGGGGTGGACTATGGCTACACCTTC.

The rearrangement joins TRBV7-9 to TRBJ1-4; 7 bases map to TRBD1. This CDR3 is built from 12 residues. With V trimmed by 5 bases and J by 13 bases, 7 bases remained unmatched. Germline V gene data show CDR1 as SEHNR and CDR2 as FQNEAQ (reference sequence). The CDR3 protein is CASSMLQGRLFF. DNA of the CDR3: TGTGCCAGCAGCATGTTACAGGGGCGACTGTTTTTT.

The genes are TRBV20-1 and TRBJ1-2; D uncertain. The CDR3 runs 11 residues. Germline V gene lookup returns CDR1 DFQATT and CDR2 SNEGSKA (reference sequence). CDR3 nucleotides: TGCTGCTACTTCGAGGGATATGGCTACACCTTC. Amino acids: CCYFEGYGYTF.

V gene TRBV6-5 combines with J gene TRBJ1-3; D gene uncertain. Trimming cost V 5 bases and J 4 bases, with 12 bases left between them. From germline, CDR1 is MNHEY and CDR2 SVGAGI. This CDR3 region has 14 residues. CDR3 loop: CASSLTDAGNTIYF. The CDR3 DNA sequence: TGTGCCAGCAGTCTTACAGATGCAGGAAACACCATATATTTT.

V is TRBV5-6 and J is TRBJ1-2, with D possibly TRBD1 on 5 matching bases. Germline CDR1 is SGHDT and CDR2 is YYEEEE. V was clipped by 5 bases and J by 8 bases, with 13 bases between them. This CDR3 is built from 12 residues. CDR3 DNA sequence: TGTGCCAGCAGTGAAGGGGTATGGGGCTACACCTTC. Translation gives CASSEGVWGYTF.

This rearrangement joins TRBV5-1 to TRBJ2-3, with 7 bases matching TRBD2. V was clipped by 5 bases and J by 0 bases; unmatched bases: 9. The CDR3 totals 16 residues. Germline assignment: CDR1 SGHRS and CDR2 YFSETQ. CDR3 sequence: CASRLEAGSSTDTQYF. The DNA of the CDR3 is TGCGCCAGCAGACTTGAAGCGGGGTCGAGCACAGATACGCAGTATTTT.

The chain joins TRBV30 to TRBJ2-1, with TRBD1 identical over 7 bases. The CDR3 is 14 amino acids. Germline loops: CDR1 GTSNPN, CDR2 SVGIG (reference sequence). After removal of 3 bases from V and 3 bases from J, the junction contained 5 bases not matched to a gene. CDR3 bases: TGTGCCTGGAGCCCGGGACAGAGCTACAATGAGCAGTTCTTC. This translates into CAWSPGQSYNEQFF.

In this sample, this clone turned up once. The chain joins TRBV2 to TRBJ2-1; TRBD1 matches 7 bases. The V and J ends lost 6 bases and 0 bases, in that order; junction bases with no gene match: 5. In germline, CDR1 is SNHLY, CDR2 FYNNEI. This CDR3 is 15 amino acids long. Written as DNA, the CDR3 is TGTGCCAGCAGGGCACAGGGGAGCTCCTACAATGAGCAGTTCTTC. Encoded protein: CASRAQGSSYNEQFF.

The V and J genes are TRBV7-8 and TRBJ1-1; TRBD1 is a possible D gene (5 bases). Trimming took off 5 bases at V and 1 base at J, with 11 bases between the two ends. CDR1 SGHVS and CDR2 FQNEAQ come from the germline V gene. The CDR3 has 14 amino acids. The CDR3, as DNA: TGTGCCAGCAGCGCGGGACGGGGGAACACTGAAGCTTTCTTT. Its translation: CASSAGRGNTEAFF.

The chain employs TRBV7-9 and TRBJ2-1, with 8 bases matching TRBD2. The junction had 4 bases not matched to a gene; V was cut back by 5 bases and J by 7 bases. The CDR3 runs 13 residues. In germline, CDR1 is SEHNR, CDR2 FQNEAQ (reference sequence). The CDR3 sequence is CASSQGGGNEQFF. CDR3 nucleotides: TGTGCCAGCAGCCAGGGCGGGGGGAATGAGCAGTTCTTC.

This sequence joins TRBV29-1 and TRBJ2-3; possibly TRBD2 for D (6 bases). Per germline, CDR1 SQVTM and CDR2 ANQGSEA. The ends were cut back, 6 bases at V and 4 bases at J, with 20 bases in the middle. This CDR3 contains 15 residues. The chain's CDR3 is CSVEGLWPGPDTQYF. Here the CDR3 DNA reads TGCAGCGTGGAGGGCCTTTGGCCAGGGCCAGATACGCAGTATTTT.

The genes are TRBV6-1 and TRBJ2-5; 10 nucleotides line up with TRBD2. J was trimmed by 4 bases and V by 1 base; bases with no gene match: 12. Germline values: CDR1 MNHNS, CDR2 SASEGT. The CDR3 runs to 18 residues. The DNA of the CDR3 is TGTGCCAGCAGTGAAGGAGGGACTAGCGTCCCTCGAGGAGAGACCCAGTACTTC. Protein: CASSEGGTSVPRGETQYF.

The chain links TRBV7-2 to TRBJ2-5, with 9 bases lining up with TRBD1. The CDR3 loop spans 16 amino acids. The trim removed 5 bases at V and 4 bases at J, leaving 11 bases unmatched. Germline CDR1 and CDR2: SGHTA and FQGNSA. Here the CDR3 reads CASSPPTGGVVETQYF. CDR3 sequence (DNA): TGTGCCAGCAGCCCCCCGACAGGGGGAGTAGTAGAGACCCAGTACTTC. The full variable domain, in which reference TRBV7-2 and TRBJ2-5 provide the parts outside the CDR3, is GAGVSQSPSNKVTEKGKDVELRCDPISGHTALYWYRQSLGQGLEFLIYFQGNSAPDKSGLPSDRFSAERTGGSVSTLTIQRTQQEDSAVYLCASSPPTGGVVETQYFGPGTRLLVL.

For this clone: The sample contains more than one DNA sequence encoding this CDR3. The rearrangement links TRBV29-1 to TRBJ1-2; D call uncertain. The germline V and J ends were trimmed by 1 base and 3 bases, with 6 bases remaining between them. This CDR3 contains 12 residues. Germline CDR1 is SQVTM and CDR2 is ANQGSEA. CDR3 bases: TGCAGCGTTGAAGGCGGAGACTATGGCTACACCTTC. It is translated as CSVEGGDYGYTF. Full variable domain (outside the CDR3, taken from reference TRBV29-1 and TRBJ1-2): SAVISQKPSRDICQRGTSLTIQCQVDSQVTMMFWYRQQPGQSLTLIATANQGSEATYESGFVIDKFPISRPNLTFSTLTVSNMSPEDSSIYLCSVEGGDYGYTFGSGTRLTVV.

V gene TRBV6-5 combines with J gene TRBJ2-3; D not resolved. The CDR3 is made up of 14 amino acids. Germline V gene lookup returns CDR1 MNHEY and CDR2 SVGAGI. V gave up 2 bases and J gave up 6 bases, with 12 bases separating them. CDR3 region: CASSYRLVGDTQYF. The CDR3 DNA is TGTGCCAGCAGTTACCGACTCGTTGGGGATACGCAGTATTTT.

The chain is built from TRBV14 and TRBJ1-2; D not resolved. The germline V and J ends were trimmed by 4 bases and 4 bases, with 10 bases remaining between them. The germline V gene has CDR1 SGHDN and CDR2 FVKESK. This CDR3 comprises 13 residues. CDR3 in DNA: TGTGCCAGCAGCCTGTCGGTTTCCTATGGCTACACCTTC. This codes for CASSLSVSYGYTF.

This chain links TRBV15 with TRBJ2-4; possibly TRBD2 for D (5 bases). Deletions cut 3 bases from V and 4 bases from J, with 13 bases between. Per germline, CDR1 LNHNV and CDR2 YYDKDF (reference sequence). This CDR3 region has 15 residues. For the CDR3, the DNA is TGTGCCACCAGCAGGCCTGGGTCGGGGAAAAACATTCAGTACTTC. Protein sequence: CATSRPGSGKNIQYF.

The chain joins TRBV11-3 to TRBJ2-2; possible D gene TRBD2, 5 bases. Between the trimmed V and J ends, which lost 4 bases and 4 bases, there was a span of 13 bases. CDR1 and CDR2 from the germline V gene are SGHNT and YENEEA. The CDR3 sequence is 15 residues long. CDR3 protein: CASSSSPSITGELFF. The CDR3 DNA follows: TGTGCCAGCAGCTCTAGCCCTAGCATCACCGGGGAGCTGTTTTTT.

This clone has a single count. CDR3 loop: CASSSPGTGRNTIYF. CDR3 sequence (DNA): TGTGCCAGCAGTTCCCCCGGGACAGGGCGCAACACCATATATTTT. V is TRBV28 and J is TRBJ1-3; 9 positions match TRBD1. The CDR3 totals 15 residues. V lost 4 bases and J lost 7; bases outside the gene matches: 8. Germline V gene lookup returns CDR1 MDHEN and CDR2 SYDVKM.

The chain carries TRBV6-5 and TRBJ1-3, with no clear D. The CDR3 has 14 amino acids. Germline V gene lookup returns CDR1 MNHEY and CDR2 SVGAGI. The V and J ends lost 6 bases and 0 bases respectively, with 9 bases between them. CDR3 nucleotides: TGTGCCAGCAGAGGAGTAAGCTCTGGAAACACCATATATTTT. The encoded protein is CASRGVSSGNTIYF.

V and J are TRBV5-8 and TRBJ1-4, with 7 bases matching TRBD1. CDR3 length: 16 residues. V dropped 1 base and J dropped 8; count of bases not matched to a gene: 11. Germline V gives CDR1 SGHTS, CDR2 YDEGEE. CDR3 protein: CASSLYFGRGAEKLFF. As DNA, the CDR3 is TGTGCCAGCAGCTTGTACTTTGGCAGGGGGGCCGAAAAACTGTTTTTT.

The rearrangement uses TRBV18 and TRBJ2-3; TRBD2 agrees at 11 bases. With V trimmed by 6 bases and J by 3 bases, 5 bases remained unmatched. The CDR3 has 15 amino acids. CDR1 is KGHSH and CDR2 is LQKENI in the germline V gene. The CDR3 loop is CASSIAGGLTDTQYF. CDR3 coding DNA: TGTGCCAGCTCCATAGCGGGGGGGCTGACAGATACGCAGTATTTT.

The chain couples TRBV29-1 to TRBJ1-3; 7 nucleotides agree with TRBD1. Trimming removed 6 bases from V and 5 bases from J; junction bases left unmatched: 4. Germline V gene data show CDR1 as SQVTM and CDR2 as ANQGSEA. There are 12 residues in the CDR3. CDR3 loop: CSVGTERNTIYF. As DNA, the CDR3 is TGCAGCGTGGGGACAGAAAGAAACACCATATATTTT.

The CDR3 DNA reads as TGTGCCACCAGCAGAGACCTGTTGAACACTGAAGCTTTCTTT. Its protein product is CATSRDLLNTEAFF. The chain links TRBV15 to TRBJ1-1; D remains ambiguous. The germline CDR1 and CDR2 sequences are LNHNV and YYDKDF (reference sequence). V lost 0 bases to trimming and J lost 0 bases, with 5 bases between them. The CDR3 is 14 residues long.

The CDR3 sequence: CASSLHEPSATNEKLFF. Here the CDR3 DNA reads TGCGCCAGCAGCTTGCATGAGCCGTCTGCAACTAATGAAAAACTGTTTTTT. The chain uses TRBV5-1 and TRBJ1-4, with D unclear. Germline V lookup: CDR1 SGHRS, CDR2 YFSETQ. The CDR3 covers 17 residues. V dropped 1 base and J dropped 0 bases, with 13 bases sitting between them.

The rearrangement joins TRBV6-5 to TRBJ1-2, with TRBD1 as a possible D gene (5 bases). Germline V gene data show CDR1 as MNHEY and CDR2 as SVGAGI. V lost 3 bases, J lost 4 bases, and 9 bases lay in between. This CDR3 is built from 13 residues. CDR3 DNA sequence: TGTGCCAGCAGTTATCAGGGCCTCTATGGCTACACCTTC. Its translation: CASSYQGLYGYTF.

V is TRBV6-1 and J is TRBJ2-1, with 13 positions matching TRBD2. The trim removed 2 bases at V and 14 bases at J, leaving 9 bases unmatched. This CDR3 is 15 amino acids long. Germline loops: CDR1 MNHNS, CDR2 SASEGT. The DNA of the CDR3 is TGTGCCAGCAGTGAACAGATACTAGCGGGGGGGCCGGAGTTCTTC. It is translated as CASSEQILAGGPEFF.